These T cell receptor beta chains were read from a single sample in a study of naive and memory T cell subsets. MiXCR, applied by TCRdb to the 5' RACE reads, yields one record per CDR3 protein. The sample includes more than 60,000 distinct CDR3 sequences, 7% to 8% of them seen just once. These receptors came from a female donor in good health. Both conserved end residues are part of each CDR3. The order of the fields is V gene, clone size, D gene, J gene, CDR3 protein, CDR3 DNA. The D gene is left open where the match is weak. Clone size is stated in some rows and not others, as once, few, many or a class when expanded.

TRBV12-3/TRBV12-4,.,TRBD1,TRBJ1-6,CASSFRDRRSPLHF,TGTGCCAGCAGTTTCCGGGACAGGAGGTCACCCCTCCACTTT
TRBV4-1,many,.,TRBJ1-2,CASSQEMTRRTYGYTF,TGCGCCAGCAGCCAAGAAATGACCCGGCGGACCTATGGCTACACCTTC
TRBV9,few,.,TRBJ2-1,CASSVGSGTNEQFF,TGTGCCAGCAGCGTAGGCTCGGGGACCAATGAGCAGTTCTTC
TRBV3-1,many,.,TRBJ1-3,CASSQEDHGNTIYF,TGTGCCAGCAGCCAAGAGGACCACGGAAACACCATATATTTT
TRBV29-1,many,.,TRBJ1-1,CSVERAHAITEAFF,TGCAGCGTTGAGAGGGCGCATGCTATCACTGAAGCTTTCTTT
TRBV29-1,many,.,TRBJ2-3,CSVVSGSTRPIRTDTQYF,TGCAGCGTTGTTTCAGGGTCGACACGACCGATTCGCACAGATACGCAGTATTTT
TRBV29-1,few,TRBD1,TRBJ2-1,CSAGTGIHEQFF,TGCAGCGCCGGGACAGGGATACATGAGCAGTTCTTC
TRBV28,many,.,TRBJ1-1,CASNYPRTIQGTEAFF,TGTGCCAGCAATTACCCCAGGACAATCCAGGGGACTGAAGCTTTCTTT
TRBV7-9,.,TRBD1,TRBJ2-3,CASSGTGLMDTQYF,TGTGCCAGCAGTGGGACAGGGCTGATGGATACGCAGTATTTT
TRBV18,.,.,TRBJ1-4,CASSPSQGNEKLFF,TGTGCCAGCTCACCATCCCAGGGTAATGAAAAACTGTTTTTT
TRBV28,.,.,TRBJ2-7,CASSERTQVVYEQYF,TGTGCCAGCAGCGAGCGGACTCAGGTCGTCTACGAGCAGTACTTC
TRBV27,.,TRBD2,TRBJ2-3,CASSRLAASTDTQYF,TGTGCCAGCAGTCGACTAGCGGCTAGCACAGATACGCAGTATTTT
TRBV5-1,many,.,TRBJ1-5,CASSFMWGQGQPQHF,TGCGCCAGCAGCTTCATGTGGGGGCAGGGTCAGCCCCAGCATTTT
TRBV19,.,.,TRBJ1-2,CASTPPRGGDDGYTF,TGTGCCAGTACCCCTCCCCGGGGAGGGGATGATGGCTACACCTTC
TRBV20-1,.,.,TRBJ1-5,CSAWEGVGNQPQHF,TGCAGTGCATGGGAAGGGGTAGGGAATCAGCCCCAGCATTTT
TRBV6-5,few,.,TRBJ1-6,CASSYSGLWGSSYNSPLHF,TGTGCCAGCAGTTACTCGGGTTTATGGGGTAGCTCCTATAATTCACCCCTCCACTTT
TRBV12-3/TRBV12-4,few,.,TRBJ1-3,CASSLADASGNTIYF,TGTGCCAGCAGTTTGGCGGACGCCTCTGGAAACACCATATATTTT
TRBV6-1,many,.,TRBJ1-4,CASSVQQYATNEKLFF,TGTGCCAGCAGTGTGCAACAGTATGCAACTAATGAAAAACTGTTTTTT
TRBV13,few,.,TRBJ2-7,CASSPILRAYEQYF,TGTGCCAGCAGCCCTATACTCCGAGCCTACGAGCAGTACTTC
TRBV5-1,few,.,TRBJ2-1,CASSFSFSYNEQFF,TGCGCCAGCAGCTTCAGCTTCTCCTACAATGAGCAGTTCTTC
TRBV7-2,many,TRBD2,TRBJ2-1,CASSLRGSSYNEQFF,TGTGCCAGCAGCTTGCGCGGGAGCTCCTACAATGAGCAGTTCTTC
TRBV20-1,.,.,TRBJ2-1,CSAKIPGSNEQFF,TGCAGTGCTAAGATCCCCGGGAGCAATGAGCAGTTCTTC
TRBV28,many,TRBD1,TRBJ1-1,CASSSGQDTEAFF,TGTGCCAGCAGTTCAGGACAGGACACTGAAGCTTTCTTT
TRBV12-5,few,TRBD2,TRBJ2-2,CASGLRTSGGDTGELFF,TGTGCTAGTGGTTTAAGGACTAGCGGGGGGGACACCGGGGAGCTGTTTTTT
TRBV24-1,many,TRBD1,TRBJ2-1,CATSDLGTANEQFF,TGTGCCACCAGTGATCTAGGGACAGCTAATGAGCAGTTCTTC
TRBV29-1,.,.,TRBJ1-2,CSVEWPVGQSNYGYTF,TGCAGCGTTGAATGGCCAGTAGGGCAGTCTAACTATGGCTACACCTTC
TRBV29-1,few,.,TRBJ2-3,CSAPWGTDTQYF,TGCAGCGCTCCGTGGGGAACAGATACGCAGTATTTT
TRBV4-2,.,TRBD2,TRBJ2-7,CASSQVLAGVQEQYF,TGTGCCAGCAGCCAAGTTCTAGCGGGAGTTCAAGAGCAGTACTTC
TRBV6-1,few,.,TRBJ2-1,CASSDSEDEQFF,TGTGCCAGCAGTGACTCGGAGGATGAGCAGTTCTTC
TRBV14,few,.,TRBJ2-7,CASSQDRYRVDEQYF,TGTGCCAGCAGCCAAGATCGATACAGGGTGGATGAGCAGTACTTC
TRBV4-1,many,.,TRBJ1-5,CASSQDQYSNQPQHF,TGCGCCAGCAGCCAAGACCAATATAGCAATCAGCCCCAGCATTTT
TRBV7-9,.,TRBD1,TRBJ2-2,CASSPPGQGTPGELFF,TGTGCCAGCAGCCCACCGGGACAGGGGACGCCCGGGGAGCTGTTTTTT
TRBV11-3,few,.,TRBJ1-1,CASSLTYYTEAFF,TGTGCCAGCAGCTTAACGTATTACACTGAAGCTTTCTTT
TRBV20-1,few,.,TRBJ1-5,CSAREGLIPSNQPQHF,TGCAGTGCTAGAGAAGGGCTGATACCTAGCAATCAGCCCCAGCATTTT
TRBV19,.,TRBD1,TRBJ2-1,CASSIDARGTYNEQFF,TGTGCCAGTAGTATAGATGCCAGGGGGACCTACAATGAGCAGTTCTTC